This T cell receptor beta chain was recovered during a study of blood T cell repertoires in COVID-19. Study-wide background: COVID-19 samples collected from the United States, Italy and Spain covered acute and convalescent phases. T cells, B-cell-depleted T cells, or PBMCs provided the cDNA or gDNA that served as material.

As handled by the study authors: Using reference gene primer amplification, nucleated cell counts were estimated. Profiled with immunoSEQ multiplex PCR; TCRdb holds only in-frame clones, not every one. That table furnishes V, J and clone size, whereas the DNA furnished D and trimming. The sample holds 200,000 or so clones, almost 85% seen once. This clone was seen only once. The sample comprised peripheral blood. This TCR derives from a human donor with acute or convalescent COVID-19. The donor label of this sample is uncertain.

The DNA for the CDR3 is TGTGCCACCAGACTAGCGGGAGGCACCGGGGAGCTGTTTTTT. Amino acid sequence: CATRLAGGTGELFF. The rearrangement uses TRBV15 and TRBJ2-2; 12 nucleotides agree with TRBD2. Germline V gives CDR1 LNHNV, CDR2 YYDKDF (reference sequence). CDR3 length: 14 residues. V shed 6 bases and J 4 bases; nucleotides not matched to a gene: 0.